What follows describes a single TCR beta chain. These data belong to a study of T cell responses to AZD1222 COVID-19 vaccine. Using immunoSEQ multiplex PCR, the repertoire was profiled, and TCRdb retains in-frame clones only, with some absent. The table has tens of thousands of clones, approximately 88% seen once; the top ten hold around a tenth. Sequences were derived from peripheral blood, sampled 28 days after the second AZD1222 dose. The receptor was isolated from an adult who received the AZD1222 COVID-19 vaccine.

The chain's CDR3 is CASRPRTGGSYEQYF. The CDR3 region has the DNA TGTGCCAGCAGACCACGGACAGGGGGATCCTACGAGCAGTACTTC. The rearrangement links TRBV11-2 to TRBJ2-7; 10 positions agree with TRBD1. With 6 bases clipped from V and 1 base from J, the junction kept 6 bases outside the gene matches. Germline V gene lookup returns CDR1 SGHAT and CDR2 FQNNGV. CDR3 length equals 15 residues.